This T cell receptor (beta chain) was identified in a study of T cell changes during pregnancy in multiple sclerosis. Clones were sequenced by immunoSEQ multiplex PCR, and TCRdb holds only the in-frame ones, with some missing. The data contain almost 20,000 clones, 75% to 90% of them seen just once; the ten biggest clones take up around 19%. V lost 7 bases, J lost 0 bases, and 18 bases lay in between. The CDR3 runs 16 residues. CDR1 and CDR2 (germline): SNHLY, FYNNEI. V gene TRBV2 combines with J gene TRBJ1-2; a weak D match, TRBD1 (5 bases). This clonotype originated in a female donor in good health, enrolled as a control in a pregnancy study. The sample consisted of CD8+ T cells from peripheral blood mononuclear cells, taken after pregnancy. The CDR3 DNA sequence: TGTGCCAGCATTCAAAAAACAGGTTTAGCTAACTATGGCTACACCTTC. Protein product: CASIQKTGLANYGYTF.